Listed here are 27 T cell receptor beta chains from one sample, sequenced in a study of early T cells in non-severe SARS-CoV-2 infection. One entry per CDR3 protein, called by TCRdb with MiXCR from the 5' RACE reads. The sample holds about 32,000 distinct CDR3 sequences; approximately 5.6% are singletons and the top ten take 3.5%. The sequenced sample consisted of whole blood. These receptors all come from an adult who was a healthcare worker with PCR-confirmed SARS-CoV-2 infection or an uninfected control (not recorded which).

This clonotype was observed a few times. V usage is TRBV4-1 and J usage is TRBJ1-2; D call uncertain. The CDR3 extends over 12 amino acids. Between the trimmed V and J ends, which lost 0 bases and 6 bases, there was a span of 5 bases. CDR1 is MGHRA, CDR2 YSYEKL, per germline. This chain's CDR3 is CASSQDMDGYTF. In nucleotides, the CDR3 is TGCGCCAGCAGCCAAGATATGGATGGCTACACCTTC.

This clonotype was detected many times. This chain joins TRBV18 and TRBJ2-2, with D hard to call. The CDR3 runs 13 residues. The V end lost 5 bases, the J end lost 6 bases, and 10 bases lay between the germline ends. Germline CDR1 is KGHSH and CDR2 is LQKENI. The CDR3 spells CASSTDSAGELFF. CDR3 nucleotide sequence: TGTGCCAGCTCAACGGATTCGGCCGGGGAGCTGTTTTTT.

This clonotype occurred a few times. The V call is TRBV6-2 or TRBV6-3, the J call TRBJ2-1; 11 bases line up with TRBD2. Germline-derived CDR1 and CDR2 are MNHEY and SVGEGT. The length of the CDR3 is 15 residues. V lost 7 bases, J lost 4 bases, and 6 bases stayed unmatched. The CDR3 region has the DNA TGTGCCAGCACCACCGGGACTAGCGGATACAATGAGCAGTTCTTC. Encoded protein: CASTTGTSGYNEQFF.

This clonotype was detected only a few times. The chain couples TRBV12-5 to TRBJ2-4; 10 nucleotides align to TRBD1. Trimming removed 0 bases from V and 9 bases from J; junction bases left unmatched: 8. In germline, CDR1 is LGHNT, CDR2 FRNRAP. The CDR3 loop spans 16 amino acids. The chain's CDR3 is CASGLVRDRGLGIQYF. The CDR3 DNA follows: TGTGCTAGTGGTTTGGTACGGGACAGGGGTCTTGGCATTCAGTACTTC.

This chain uses TRBV19 with TRBJ2-2; D is unclear. From germline, CDR1 is LNHDA and CDR2 SQIVND (reference sequence). Trimming left V 3 bases short and J 6 bases short, with 8 bases between. This CDR3 contains 13 residues. The CDR3 DNA reads TGTGCCAGTAGTATCGGAATCTCCGGGGAGCTGTTTTTT. It specifies CASSIGISGELFF.

This clonotype appeared many times. The rearrangement links TRBV5-1 to TRBJ1-1, with 8 bases that match TRBD1. The CDR3 loop spans 13 amino acids. CDR1 is SGHRS, CDR2 YFSETQ, per germline. The V gene end was trimmed by 4 bases and the J gene end by 6 bases; junction bases not matched to a gene: 5. The CDR3 spells CASSLGQGAEAFF. CDR3 nucleotides: TGCGCCAGCAGCCTAGGACAGGGCGCTGAAGCTTTCTTT.

This clonotype was detected many times. The chain links TRBV7-9 to TRBJ2-7; the match to TRBD2 covers 12 bases. The CDR3 is made up of 14 amino acids. V shed 5 bases and J 4 bases; nucleotides not matched to a gene: 3. The germline gives CDR1 SEHNR, CDR2 FQNEAQ (reference sequence). This CDR3 is CASSLTSGRYEQYF. CDR3 DNA sequence: TGTGCCAGCAGCCTGACTAGCGGGAGATACGAGCAGTACTTC.

At least ten counts were recorded for this clonotype. The chain carries TRBV9 and TRBJ2-7, with a tentative D call TRBD2 (6 bases). This CDR3 region has 15 residues. Germline CDR1 SGDLS, CDR2 YYNGEE. Between the trimmed V and J ends, which lost 4 bases and 6 bases, there was a span of 20 bases. CDR3 in DNA: TGTGCCAGCAGCCCCTGGGAGCGGGCGTCTATCGAGCAGTACTTC. Protein product: CASSPWERASIEQYF.

The sample holds many counts of this clonotype. The gene calls are TRBV29-1 and TRBJ2-1; 10 nucleotides align to TRBD2. J lost 7 bases, V lost 8 bases, and 5 bases had no gene match. The germline V gene has CDR1 SQVTM and CDR2 ANQGSEA. The CDR3 consists of 12 residues. CDR3 sequence reads: CSSSGLANEQFF. The CDR3 DNA follows: TGCAGCTCCTCGGGACTAGCGAATGAGCAGTTCTTC.

This clonotype was counted many times. The CDR3 reads CASRPTSGQETQYF. The CDR3 DNA is TGCGCCAGCAGACCTACTAGCGGCCAAGAGACCCAGTACTTC. This chain links TRBV5-1 with TRBJ2-5; the match to TRBD2 covers 8 bases. The CDR3 has 14 amino acids. The ends lost 5 bases at V and 1 base at J; junction bases unmatched: 4. CDR1 and CDR2 from the germline V gene are SGHRS and YFSETQ.

The sample holds many counts of this clonotype. The rearrangement joins TRBV4-3 to TRBJ2-2, with D maybe TRBD1 (6 bases). Trimming took 4 bases from V and 13 from J, leaving 28 bases between them. Germline-derived CDR1 and CDR2 are LGHNA and YSLEER. The CDR3 covers 17 residues. CDR3 sequence reads: CASSLTRTEISLGRLFF. In DNA, the CDR3 is TGCGCCAGCAGCCTGACCCGGACAGAGATTTCACTAGGGCGGCTGTTTTTT.

This clonotype was detected many times. The genes are TRBV28 and TRBJ1-1, with D uncertain. V was clipped by 5 bases and J by 2 bases, with 15 bases between them. Looked up from germline, CDR1 is MDHEN and CDR2 is SYDVKM. The CDR3 is made up of 15 amino acids. The CDR3: CASSDPSRRNTEAFF. In DNA form, the CDR3 reads TGTGCCAGCAGTGACCCCTCCCGTAGAAACACTGAAGCTTTCTTT.

In its sample, this clonotype ranks as medium-sized. The chain links TRBV6-4 to TRBJ2-3; the match to TRBD2 covers 9 bases. The germline CDR1 and CDR2 sequences are MRHNA and SNTAGT. With 3 bases clipped from V and 3 bases from J, the junction kept 4 bases outside the gene matches. The CDR3 has 15 amino acids. CDR3 sequence: CASSDGAGGTDTQYF. The CDR3 coding sequence is TGTGCCAGCAGTGATGGAGCGGGAGGTACAGATACGCAGTATTTT.

This clonotype was observed at least ten times. The chain carries TRBV12-3 or TRBV12-4 and TRBJ2-7; D is uncertain. CDR3 length: 13 amino acids. V was clipped by 3 bases and J by 2 bases, with 8 bases between them. The CDR3 is CASSFHGTYEQYF. The CDR3 coding sequence is TGTGCCAGCAGTTTTCATGGTACCTACGAGCAGTACTTC.

This clonotype was observed a few times. This rearrangement joins TRBV7-2 to TRBJ1-2, with a weak D call TRBD1 (6 bases). V was cut by 1 base and J by 6 bases, with 9 bases left in between. CDR1 is SGHTA, CDR2 FQGNSA, per germline. The CDR3 is 13 residues long. This CDR3 is CASSLVPGDGYTF. The CDR3 coding sequence is TGTGCCAGCAGCTTAGTCCCAGGGGATGGCTACACCTTC.

Concerning this clonotype: A clone one base away is much larger, so this may be a read error. The genes are TRBV19 and TRBJ2-1, with TRBD1 matching 9 bases. CDR3 length equals 16 residues. Germline CDR1 reads LNHDA; CDR2 reads SQIVND (reference sequence). The CDR3 DNA sequence: TGTACCAGTAACGCCTACGACCGGGACAGGGCCGATGAGCAGTTCTTC. Amino acid sequence: CTSNAYDRDRADEQFF.

There are many counts of this clonotype. Given the absence of the conserved phenylalanine or tryptophan at the CDR3 end, a read error is likely. This sequence joins TRBV10-3 and TRBJ1-1, with a weak D call TRBD1 (5 bases). The ends were cut back, 0 bases at V and 4 bases at J, with 6 bases in the middle. This CDR3 contains 13 residues. From germline, CDR1 is ENHRY and CDR2 SYGVKD. The CDR3 protein is CAISESGVTEAFL. CDR3 nucleotide sequence: TGTGCCATCAGTGAGTCGGGGGTCACTGAAGCTTTCCTT.

A few counts support this clonotype. The genes are TRBV4-3 and TRBJ2-3; possibly TRBD1 or TRBD2 for D (7 bases each). This CDR3 is 15 amino acids long. Trimming left V 8 bases short and J 7 bases short, with 22 bases between. The germline gives CDR1 LGHNA, CDR2 YSLEER. CDR3 nucleotide sequence: TGCGCCAGCGCAGGGGGGGCTGGCGGGCGGCATACGCAGTATTTT. Translation gives CASAGGAGGRHTQYF.

This clonotype appeared many times. The rearrangement uses TRBV6-2 or TRBV6-3 and TRBJ2-5; weak D call: TRBD2 (5 bases). The CDR3 is made up of 15 amino acids. V was pared by 5 bases and J by 2 bases, with 15 bases between. The germline CDR1 and CDR2 sequences are MNHEY and SVGEGT. CDR3 amino acids: CASSPRGQPQETQYF. As DNA, the CDR3 is TGTGCCAGCAGTCCTCGGGGTCAGCCTCAAGAGACCCAGTACTTC.

This clonotype was seen at least ten times. V usage is TRBV4-3 and J usage is TRBJ2-3, with 12 bases lining up with TRBD2. The junction had 4 bases not matched to a gene; V was cut back by 0 bases and J by 0 bases. This CDR3 region has 18 residues. CDR1 and CDR2 (germline): LGHNA, YSLEER. CDR3 sequence (DNA): TGCGCCAGCAGCCAAGATCTAGCGGGAGGGCCTAGCACAGATACGCAGTATTTT. It codes for CASSQDLAGGPSTDTQYF.

This clonotype was counted at least ten times. This rearrangement joins TRBV7-9 to TRBJ2-2; D possibly corresponds to TRBD2 (5 bases). V was clipped by 6 bases and J by 0 bases, with 17 bases between them. The CDR3 has 17 residues. Per germline, CDR1 SEHNR and CDR2 FQNEAQ (reference sequence). The CDR3 coding sequence is TGTGCCAGCAGGCCCGCGTTGGCGGGCCCGAACACCGGGGAGCTGTTTTTT. Protein sequence: CASRPALAGPNTGELFF.

The J gene is TRBJ2-7, the V gene TRBV6-1; D is tentatively TRBD1 or TRBD2 (5 bases each). The germline CDR1 and CDR2 sequences are MNHNS and SASEGT. V lost 6 bases to trimming and J lost 2 bases, with 14 bases between them. The CDR3 is 14 residues long. The CDR3 nucleotides read TGTGCCAGCAGGAGTGGGGACGCAGCCTACGAGCAGTACTTC. Protein sequence: CASRSGDAAYEQYF.

V gene TRBV7-9 combines with J gene TRBJ1-1, with 8 bases aligning to TRBD1. This CDR3 spans 14 amino acids. Germline assignment: CDR1 SEHNR and CDR2 FQNEAQ (reference sequence). The V gene end was trimmed by 5 bases and the J gene end by 1 base; junction bases not matched to a gene: 3. CDR3 region: CASSPDRGNTEAFF. The DNA of the CDR3 is TGTGCCAGCAGCCCCGACAGGGGGAACACTGAAGCTTTCTTT.

This clonotype was counted at least ten times. The CDR3 DNA follows: TGTGCCATCTGGGACAGGGAAGTAGAGACCCAGTACTTC. It yields the protein CAIWDREVETQYF. The V and J genes are TRBV6-6 and TRBJ2-5; TRBD1 aligns across 9 bases. V shed 10 bases and J 4 bases; nucleotides not matched to a gene: 7. The CDR3 loop spans 13 amino acids. CDR1 and CDR2 from the germline V gene are MNHNY and SVGAGI (reference sequence).

Only a few counts were recorded for this clonotype. The chain uses TRBV4-1 and TRBJ2-7, with 7 bases identical to TRBD2. The CDR3 spans 15 residues. Germline V CDR1 and CDR2: MGHRA, YSYEKL. Trimming took 4 bases from V and 2 from J; bases not matched to a gene: 8. The DNA of the CDR3 is TGCGCCAGCAGCCCCATAGCGGGCGGGACCTACGAGCAGTACTTC. This translates into CASSPIAGGTYEQYF.

Comment on this clonotype: This may arise from a read error, as a much more abundant clone is one base away. This rearrangement joins TRBV7-2 to TRBJ1-6; D unclear. This CDR3 has 12 residues. CDR1 is SGHTA, CDR2 FQGNSA, per germline. In DNA, the CDR3 is TGTGCCAACAGCCACCAGAAGGGAGACCTCCACTTT. This codes for CANSHQKGDLHF.

This clonotype was counted ten times or more. This chain connects TRBV6-2 or TRBV6-3 to TRBJ2-3; 7 nucleotides align to TRBD1. V trimming: 6 bases; J trimming: 5 bases; junction bases outside the gene matches: 14. This CDR3 region has 16 residues. Germline CDR1 reads MNHEY; CDR2 reads SVGEGT. CDR3 nucleotides: TGTGCCAGCAGCCCAACCCCGGGACAGAGGATAGATACGCAGTATTTT. This encodes CASSPTPGQRIDTQYF.